The present entry profiles one TCR beta chain with its context. Its antigen is as yet unknown. Every bit of the isolated RNA underwent reverse transcription, so sequencing read expressed TCRB transcripts. Only in-frame clones appear in the TCRdb table, and some are missing; sequencing was by immunoSEQ multiplex PCR. The sample contains around 360,000 clones, roughly 12% of which appear only once. This entry is derived from a study of beta chain features in type 1 diabetes. CDR1 is SGHDN, CDR2 FVKESK, per germline. The V gene lost 0 bases and the J gene lost 12 bases, with 16 bases spanning the gap. The CDR3 loop spans 14 amino acids. Findings and caveats of the study: Shortening of TCRB CDR3s, moderate but significant, appeared in all four CD4+ subsets of Type 1 diabetes patients.

Source material: naive CD4+ T cells from blood. The chain employs TRBV14 and TRBJ2-3, with D tentatively TRBD1 (6 bases). The source is a woman aged 18 to 35 with type 1 diabetes. The CDR3 region is CASSQDRGSVPQYF. The DNA of the CDR3 is TGTGCCAGCAGCCAAGATAGGGGGTCAGTGCCCCAGTATTTT.